This TCR beta chain was captured by sequencing in a study of OX40 agonist ivuxolimab in advanced cancers. Overall study results and limits: At 0.1 to 3.0 mg/kg, clonal expansion of CD4+ and CD8+ blood T cells had occurred by week 6.

On this clone: The antigen is not known.

Between the trimmed V and J ends, which lost 1 base and 2 bases, there was a span of 14 bases. Germline V CDR1 and CDR2: SGHAT, FQNNGV. The CDR3 is 17 amino acids. This table comes from immunoSEQ multiplex PCR, and its TCRdb copy is limited to in-frame clones, with some not included. This sample has roughly 70,000 clones, with over 80% found just once. V and J are TRBV11-2 and TRBJ1-4; perhaps TRBD1 as D (6 bases). This receptor was identified in an adult with an advanced solid tumor such as melanoma, head and neck, liver or kidney cancer. This specimen consisted of CD4+ or CD8+ T cells sorted from blood, obtained in a trial of the OX40 agonist ivuxolimab. DNA for the CDR3: TGTGCCAGCAGCTTAGGGCAACAGGGCTTGACTAATGAAAAACTGTTTTTT. As protein: CASSLGQQGLTNEKLFF.